This passage covers 5 T cell receptor beta chains from one sample sequenced in a study of T cells in Graves' hyperthyroidism and ophthalmopathy. From RNA transcripts, TCR beta CDR3 regions were amplified. A set of HTBI primers served as the primers for a first-round RT-PCR of the TCR CDR3. TCRdb re-called the multiplex PCR reads with MiXCR, one entry per CDR3 protein. The repertoire holds around 240,000 distinct CDR3 sequences, about 14% seen once, with about 14% in the top ten. The sequenced material came from blood. The receptors shown here come from a woman between 35 and 50 years old with Graves' hyperthyroidism that later progressed to Graves' ophthalmopathy.

The sample holds many counts of this clonotype. The V and J genes are TRBV7-8 and TRBJ2-7; 10 nucleotides agree with TRBD1. V dropped 3 bases and J dropped 1; count of bases not matched to a gene: 12. CDR1 and CDR2 from the germline V gene are SGHVS and FQNEAQ. This CDR3 has 18 residues. In nucleotides, the CDR3 is TGTGCCAGCAGCTTCGACAGGGGGCGCTTGAAGAGGTCCTACGAGCAGTACTTC. It specifies CASSFDRGRLKRSYEQYF.

The V gene is TRBV6-4, the J gene TRBJ2-5, with a weak D call TRBD1 (6 bases). The ends were cut back, 5 bases at V and 5 bases at J, with 12 bases in the middle. Germline CDR1 reads MRHNA; CDR2 reads SNTAGT. CDR3 size: 13 residues. The CDR3 here is CASSRYDRETQYF. CDR3 bases: TGTGCCAGCAGTCGATATGACAGGGAGACCCAGTACTTC.

As to this clonotype: This sequence may be a read error, since a much larger clone differs from it by one base. The chain links TRBV6-5 to TRBJ2-5, with 7 bases identical to TRBD2. Germline CDR1 MNHEY, CDR2 SVGAGI. The CDR3 spans 15 residues. CDR3 in amino acids: CASSYSRAAGEAQYF. DNA of the CDR3: TGTGCCAGCAGTTACTCGAGGGCCGCGGGAGAGGCCCAGTACTTC.

This rearrangement joins TRBV27 to TRBJ1-5; D remains unclear. The germline V gene encodes CDR1 MNHEY and CDR2 SMNVEV (reference sequence). V gave up 3 bases and J gave up 0 bases, with 9 bases separating them. The CDR3 has 15 residues. CDR3 nucleotide sequence: TGTGCCAGCAGTTTCAATCTGAATAGCAATCAGCCCCAGCATTTT. It is translated as CASSFNLNSNQPQHF.

This clonotype was counted ten times or more. J is TRBJ1-4 and V is TRBV2, with no clear D. Trimming removed 7 bases from V and 0 bases from J, with 12 bases in between. The germline V gene encodes CDR1 SNHLY and CDR2 FYNNEI. This CDR3 is 15 amino acids long. The CDR3 spells CASTGRSATNEKLFF. CDR3 sequence (DNA): TGTGCCAGCACCGGGAGGAGTGCAACTAATGAAAAACTGTTTTTT. Complete variable domain (other parts from reference TRBV2 and TRBJ1-4): EPEVTQTPSHQVTQMGQEVILRCVPISNHLYFYWYRQILGQKVEFLVSFYNNEISEKSEIFDDQFSVERPDGSNFTLKIRSTKLEDSAMYFCASTGRSATNEKLFFGSGTQLSVL.